The subject of this entry is one TCR beta chain. After removal of 5 bases from V and 6 bases from J, the junction contained 6 bases not matched to a gene. The CDR3 runs 14 residues. The germline V gene encodes CDR1 SGHTS and CDR2 YDEGEE. Authors' analysis steps: Reference gene primer amplification in the assay estimated nucleated cell counts. Data came from immunoSEQ multiplex PCR; TCRdb stores just in-frame clones and leaves some out. V and J calls and clone size are given by that table; D and trimming were obtained from the DNA. The sample includes 100,000 or so clones, approximately 81% of them seen just once. These data come from a study of blood T cell repertoires in COVID-19. Study-level information: Material from acute and convalescent COVID-19 was sourced from the United States, Italy and Spain. PBMCs, B-cell-depleted T cells, or T cells were the source of the cDNA or gDNA that made up the material.

Material for sequencing was peripheral blood. The source of this sequence is a woman aged 70 to 79 with active or convalescent COVID-19. V usage is TRBV5-8 and J usage is TRBJ2-2, with 8 bases aligning to TRBD1. In DNA form, the CDR3 reads TGTGCCAGCAGGTCTGGACAGGGTGCCGGGGAGCTGTTTTTT. It encodes CASRSGQGAGELFF.